This T cell receptor beta chain appears in the sequencing data of a study of T cells in Graves' hyperthyroidism and ophthalmopathy. Amplified regions were TCR beta CDR3 sequences from RNA transcripts. An initial round of RT-PCR targeting the TCR CDR3 relied on the HTBI primer set. TCRdb called the multiplex PCR reads again in MiXCR, with one record for every CDR3 protein. Among a few hundred thousand distinct CDR3 sequences listed, 15% to 20% were seen once. J was trimmed by 1 base and V by 6 bases; bases with no gene match: 15. Germline V CDR1 and CDR2: ENHRY, SYGVKD. The CDR3 totals 18 residues. This sequence joins TRBV10-3 and TRBJ1-1, with 9 bases matching TRBD1. The sequenced material came from blood. The receptor's source is a middle-aged woman with Graves' ophthalmopathy. The CDR3 is CAISRLQGALEKNTEAFF. CDR3 DNA: TGTGCCATCAGCCGATTACAGGGGGCCCTCGAGAAGAACACTGAAGCTTTCTTT.